This T cell receptor (beta chain) appears in the sequencing data of a study of blood T cell repertoires in COVID-19. The data were produced by immunoSEQ multiplex PCR, yet TCRdb's version contains in-frame clones alone and is incomplete. The sample lists roughly 160,000 clones, 88% occurring once. The CDR3 consists of 12 residues. Deletions cut 5 bases from V and 1 base from J, with 5 bases between. Per the germline V gene, CDR1 is MNHEY and CDR2 is SVGAGI. Specimen: peripheral blood. The sequence came from a man aged 55 to 70 with acute or convalescent COVID-19. This chain uses TRBV6-5 with TRBJ1-2; no firm D call. The CDR3 spells CASSRGNYGYTF. The CDR3 DNA reads TGTGCCAGCAGTCGGGGTAACTATGGCTACACCTTC.